The present TCR beta chain was sequenced within a study of T cells in Graves' hyperthyroidism and ophthalmopathy. For the study at large: The initial diagnosis was the point when peripheral blood was collected, ahead of any treatment. Findings and limits, study-wide: The majority of expanded thyroid clonotypes above 0.001 also appeared in blood.

Germline V gene data show CDR1 as MDHEN and CDR2 as SYDVKM. V shed 4 bases and J shed 8 bases, with 17 bases lying between them. The CDR3 length is 15 residues. Amplification of TCR beta CDR3 regions was performed using RNA transcripts as template. The primer set for the first-round RT-PCR of the TCR CDR3 was HTBI. MiXCR, run by TCRdb on the multiplex PCR reads, gives a single entry per CDR3 protein. Among some 350,000 distinct CDR3 sequences, about an eighth were seen once, and the ten largest hold approximately 35%. Ophthalmopathy patients all had a Clinical Activity Score of at least 3, a NOSPECS grade of at least 4 and disease under 3 months old. Clinical symptoms, serum thyroxine, TRAb, thyroid ultrasound and orbital computed tomography informed diagnoses. Comment on this clonotype: Its target is not known.

The chain combines TRBV28 with TRBJ1-4, with a possible D match to TRBD1 (6 bases). This TCR came from a middle-aged woman with Graves' ophthalmopathy. Sequencing was carried out using blood. CDR3 region: CASSSGGALVEKLFF. CDR3 coding DNA: TGTGCCAGCAGTTCGGGGGGCGCGCTAGTAGAAAAACTGTTTTTT.